This T cell receptor beta chain was identified in a study of T cells in tuberculosis. Study-wide points: The stringent gate may have excluded weak CD1B-GMM tetramer binders.

No alpha-beta pairing information exists for these sequences. Generated by immunoSEQ multiplex PCR, the TCRdb table keeps only in-frame clones and is missing some. The sample contains about 88,000 clones, approximately 91% of which appear only once. V gave up 4 bases and J gave up 7 bases; unmatched junction bases: 13. The germline V gene has CDR1 LNHDA and CDR2 SQIVND (reference sequence). CDR3 size: 17 residues. Sorting used thawed, overnight-rested PBMC stained with anti-CD3, a viability dye and GMM-loaded CD1B tetramer. CD1B tetramers were loaded with Rhodococcus equi-derived C32 glucose monomycolate.

Sequencing was carried out using CD1b-GMM tetramer-negative cells sorted from PBMCs. The rearrangement links TRBV19 to TRBJ2-5, with 12 bases identical to TRBD1. This clonotype was obtained from an adult woman with latent tuberculosis. CDR3 in amino acids: CASSTPGDRGRIGTQYF. In DNA, the CDR3 is TGTGCCAGTAGTACGCCCGGGGACAGGGGGCGAATCGGGACCCAGTACTTC.